These T cell receptor beta chains were read from a single sample in a study of T cell responses to AZD1222 COVID-19 vaccine. The method was immunoSEQ multiplex PCR; TCRdb's version includes in-frame clones alone and lacks a portion of them. Among some 130,000 clones listed, approximately 91% were seen once. The source was peripheral blood, collected 28 days after the second AZD1222 dose. The source is an adult who received the AZD1222 COVID-19 vaccine. Both conserved end residues are part of each CDR3. The D gene is left open where the match is weak. The listing skips clone size in some rows; elsewhere it reads once, few, many or a size class.

>TRBV6-1|TRBD1|TRBJ1-6|-
TGTGCCAGCAGTGAAACAGGGGCCTATAATTCACCCCTCCACTTT
CASSETGAYNSPLHF
>TRBV20-1|-|TRBJ2-1|-
TGCAGTGCTAGTCCCCCAATATACTCCTACAATGAGCAGTTCTTC
CSASPPIYSYNEQFF
>TRBV5-4|-|TRBJ1-2|-
TGTGCCAGCAGCTTGGAAGGCGGGATCTATGGCTACACCTTC
CASSLEGGIYGYTF
>TRBV12-3/TRBV12-4|-|TRBJ1-2|-
TGTGCCAGCAGTTGGGACCTTCGAGGTGGCTACACCTTC
CASSWDLRGGYTF
>TRBV14|-|TRBJ2-1|-
TGTGCCAGCAGCCAAGATTTACCCGGGATCGGGTACAATGAGCAGTTCTTC
CASSQDLPGIGYNEQFF
>TRBV7-8|TRBD1|TRBJ1-2|-
TGTGCCAGCAGCTTACTACAGGGGGGTAACTATGGCTACACCTTC
CASSLLQGGNYGYTF
>TRBV9|-|TRBJ2-2|-
TGTGCCAGCAGCGTAGTCCTGGGGGGACAGTCAAACACCGGGGAGCTGTTTTTT
CASSVVLGGQSNTGELFF
>TRBV15|-|TRBJ2-5|-
TGTGCCACCAGCAGCCGCAAAGGGGGGCCAGACCAAGAGACCCAGTACTTC
CATSSRKGGPDQETQYF
>TRBV28|-|TRBJ1-6|once
TGTGCCAGCAGTTTTGTACAGGGCCATAATTCACCCCTCCACTTT
CASSFVQGHNSPLHF
>TRBV5-1|TRBD2|TRBJ2-1|-
TGCGCCAGCAGCTTGGTTTTAGCGGGGGAGCGGGATGAGCAGTTCTTC
CASSLVLAGERDEQFF
>TRBV27|TRBD2|TRBJ2-7|-
TGTGCCAGCAGCTATAGCGGGAGTAGGTACGAGCAGTACTTC
CASSYSGSRYEQYF
>TRBV5-1|-|TRBJ1-1|-
TGCGCCAGCAGCTTGGAAGGCGCCGTGAACACTGAAGCTTTCTTT
CASSLEGAVNTEAFF
>TRBV30|-|TRBJ1-1|-
TGTGCCTGGAGCATTAACGCTGAAGCTTTCTTT
CAWSINAEAFF
>TRBV1|-|TRBJ1-5|once
TGCACCAGCAGCCCTAAGGACGGATCCCAGCCCCAGCATTTT
CTSSPKDGSQPQHF
>TRBV5-1|-|TRBJ2-7|-
TGCGCCAGCAGCTTTGCCCGAAGCAGCTCCTACGAGCAGTACTTC
CASSFARSSSYEQYF
>TRBV19|-|TRBJ2-3|-
TGTGCCAGTAGTCCGAACCGGGGGACGCAGTATTTT
CASSPNRGTQYF
>TRBV4-1|-|TRBJ2-2|-
TGCGCCAGCAGCCAAGTCTGGGGCCCCGCGAACACCGGGGAGCTGTTTTTT
CASSQVWGPANTGELFF
>TRBV5-4|-|TRBJ1-1|-
TGTGCCAGCACAGACCGCGACACTGAAGCTTTCTTT
CASTDRDTEAFF
>TRBV3-1/TRBV3-2|-|TRBJ1-4|-
TGTGCCAGCAGCCAAGTTCAGGGGCGAGAAAAACTGTTTTTT
CASSQVQGREKLFF
>TRBV5-1|-|TRBJ1-3|-
TGCGCCAGCAGCTTAGATCTCTCTGGAAACACCATATATTTT
CASSLDLSGNTIYF
>TRBV18|-|TRBJ2-7|few
TGTGCCAGCTCACGGACCGGGGACTCCTACGAGCAGTACTTC
CASSRTGDSYEQYF
>TRBV5-1|TRBD1|TRBJ2-7|-
TGCGCCAGCAGCCGGGACAGTTACGAGCAGTACTTC
CASSRDSYEQYF
>TRBV2|-|TRBJ2-7|-
TGTGCCAGCTGCCCGGGCAGAACCTACGAGCAGTACTTC
CASCPGRTYEQYF
>TRBV9|-|TRBJ1-2|once
TGTGCCAGCAGCGTAGGCGAAATTAACTATGGCTACACCTTC
CASSVGEINYGYTF
>TRBV27|-|TRBJ1-1|-
TGTGCCAGCAGTTTCAACAGGAACACTGAAGCTTTCTTT
CASSFNRNTEAFF
>TRBV19|-|TRBJ1-5|-
TGTGCCAGTAGTATGGGGATAGATCAGCCCCAGCATTTT
CASSMGIDQPQHF
>TRBV5-5|-|TRBJ2-5|-
TGTGCCAGCAGCTTGGAGGCTAGCTGGGTCGGGACCCAGTACTTC
CASSLEASWVGTQYF
>TRBV19|-|TRBJ1-3|-
TGTGCCAGTAGTATAAGAAGCTCTGGAAACACCATATATTTT
CASSIRSSGNTIYF
>TRBV13|TRBD1|TRBJ1-2|-
TGTGCCAGCAGACTACAGGGGTCTCCGCATGGCTACACCTTC
CASRLQGSPHGYTF
>TRBV27|TRBD2|TRBJ2-7|-
TGTGCCAGCAGTCTCAAAAGCGGGATCTCCTACGAGCAGTACTTC
CASSLKSGISYEQYF
>TRBV2|-|TRBJ1-5|-
TGTGCCAGCAGAGGTGTACGGGGGCGAGGAAATCAGCCCCAGCATTTT
CASRGVRGRGNQPQHF
>TRBV5-6|-|TRBJ2-7|-
TGTGCCAGCAGCTTGGGGGATTGGGTGGAGCAGTACTTC
CASSLGDWVEQYF
>TRBV5-1|-|TRBJ1-4|-
TGCGCCAGCAGCTTGCGTCGGGGGGCGAGGGAAAAACTGTTTTTT
CASSLRRGAREKLFF
>TRBV19|TRBD1|TRBJ1-1|-
TGTGCCAGTAGTAGGGGACAGGGCAATGAAGCTTTCTTT
CASSRGQGNEAFF
>TRBV29-1|-|TRBJ2-1|-
TGCAGCGTTGAAGCCCCCGGGACCACTAACTACAATGAGCAGTTCTTC
CSVEAPGTTNYNEQFF
>TRBV30|-|TRBJ2-5|once
TGTGCCTGGAGTCTTCGGACCGGAGAGACCCAGTACTTC
CAWSLRTGETQYF
>TRBV29-1|-|TRBJ1-1|-
TGCAGCGTTGATTCGGGGGGCACTGAAGCTTTCTTT
CSVDSGGTEAFF
>TRBV6-4|TRBD2|TRBJ2-3|medium-sized
TGTGCCAGCAGTCGGTCTAGCGGGACCCCAGATACGCAGTATTTT
CASSRSSGTPDTQYF